The present TCR beta chain was sequenced within a study of cytomegalovirus exposure and HLA in healthy donors (dated by TCRdb to 2016 to 2017). In the study overall: According to an earlier analysis of a few hundred of the donors, about 180 million T cells yielded over 90 million unique TCR beta sequences and 250 to 350 Gb of sequence data. Of the approximately 400 genotyped donors, approximately 81% were placed in the genetic ancestry cluster associated with self-reported Caucasian donors. The aim of the study was to test whether cataloging public T cell receptors could identify signatures of past pathogen exposure. An earlier analysis of some 500 of the donors applied high-throughput TCR beta sequencing to assess whether each TCR beta V gene segment acted as functional or pseudogenic. Rather than using new phenotypic data, the later analysis identified candidate immune exposures from TCR beta sequences and from how often those sequences occurred across donors. The study profiled the T cell repertoires of under 700 subjects by immunosequencing and related them to cytomegalovirus serostatus. To study patterns of TCR occurrence, a later analysis re-analyzed previously published TCR beta repertoires from under 750 donors and added high-resolution HLA genotyping. Class I and class II HLA loci were covered by the typing at four-digit resolution. About 280 gigabases of sequencing data and 70 million to 100 million unique TCR sequences made up an early release that covered roughly 670 HLA-typed donors. To predict cytomegalovirus infection status, the study combined high-throughput TCR immunosequencing, statistical association of individual TCRs with disease status, and machine learning. Every repertoire in the discovery cohort had been generated on one and the same sequencing platform. Four to six DR-DQ haplotypes were handled as single units for association and clustering, since linkage in the cohort was strong. In addition to the first cohort of several hundred subjects, a separate validation cohort of approximately 120 different subjects was used. Donor age, sex, ethnicity and CMV serostatus were collected together with the repertoire data. The number of donors typed differed by locus, with 629-630 for A, B, C, DRB1 and DQB1, roughly 520 for DQA1, about 610 for DPA1, and 450 to 480 for DPB1. Across 398 genotyped donors of the cohort, an average of approximately 220,000 unique TCR beta nucleotide sequences per donor were sequenced, and approximately 17% of those sequences were non-productive. A later genetic analysis took genome-wide SNP genotypes for about 55% of the 666 donors and used that subset as a discovery cohort. Here is what the overall study found, with its caveats: Immune exposure information for the cohort was limited to CMV serostatus. HLA typing was unavailable for some donors at each locus, so association tests used only the typed subset. In the study, some 160 TCR beta chains were listed as associated with cytomegalovirus. In a later analysis, several top co-occurrence clusters were reported to appear linked to parvovirus B19, influenza, CMV and Epstein-Barr virus. An association between a missense DCLRE1C variant and V-gene and J-gene trimming of TCR beta chains was found in a later genetic analysis and replicated in an independent cohort. A later analysis found that HLA-associated TCR beta chains were more clonally expanded and had lower generation probabilities than equally common non-associated chains. Linkage disequilibrium might explain the correlated functional status among segregating V segments, but an unknown experimental factor could not be ruled out. Across donors, most TCR sequences were observed very rarely, whereas some public TCRs were present in many individuals. The classifier was reported to diagnose cytomegalovirus status with high specificity and sensitivity in both the original and validation cohorts. In an earlier analysis of approximately 590 of the donors, most TCR beta V segments appeared in productive rearrangements about 87% or about 30% of the time, broadly matching IMGT annotations. A further reported finding was that TCR beta sequences accurately predicted the HLA-A and HLA-B alleles for most subjects in the first cohort. Because the 87-base-pair reads could not distinguish some IMGT-functional V segments, including TRBV6-2 and TRBV6-3, those segments were excluded. A later genetic analysis reported fewer N-insertions in productive TCRs among donors in an Asian-associated ancestry cluster than the roughly 700-donor mean. Sequencing depth was assumed to be roughly uniform across donors in the presence/absence analyses, though that assumption may not hold. In a later analysis, some 18,000 TCR beta sequences were associated with specific HLA alleles at a false discovery rate of 0.05. Three of the identified cytomegalovirus-associated TCR beta chains were confirmed in vitro to be specific for cytomegalovirus antigens. The authors suggested that the approach could potentially be extended to other disease states and immunological phenotypes. According to a later analysis, TCR association rates differed among HLA loci, with DRB1 alleles showing the most associated TCRs and HLA-C alleles showing the fewest. Assigning TCR associations to individual alleles was difficult when HLA alleles, especially DR and DQ, strongly co-occurred. Only TCR beta chains were sequenced in this cohort, and the absence of alpha or paired-chain data limited detectable features. A cluster of highly shared sequence variants was judged likely to be a technical artifact of the sequencing pipeline. Over 15 rarely observed V segments, including chromosome 9 orphons, were excluded from the earlier analysis of several hundred of the donors because counts were too low. A later analysis found that most CMV-associated TCR beta chains appeared HLA-restricted, with HLA associations seemingly driven largely by CMV exposure.

The CDR3 covers 15 residues, taking in both the cysteine and the phenylalanine. Only the CDR3 DNA is retained, 45 bases long and in frame from the first base. The junction shows trimming of 3 bases on V and 5 bases on J, plus 13 bases between the germline ends. The CDR1 and CDR2 encoded by the germline V gene are MNHNS and SASEGT. The cohort was made up of roughly 670 healthy bone marrow donors. At the time of sampling, all cohort members were nominally healthy, though unrecorded immune exposures were likely present. The donor tested CMV seronegative, placing the donor among the approximately 360 seronegative members of the cohort. Each donor provided a peripheral blood sample, and peripheral blood mononuclear cells were used for TCR beta sequencing. The Qiagen DNeasy Blood Extraction Kit was used to extract genomic DNA from the blood cell samples. This clone was detected a few times. Its specific antigen is unknown. The record has no base qualities; no much larger clone is one base away.

The protocol used for the library was the immunoSEQ multiplex PCR assay. A mixture of 60 forward primers for TCR Vbeta segments and 13 reverse primers for TCR Jbeta segments was used in the multiplex PCR. The CDR3 region of rearranged TCR beta genes was amplified from genomic DNA with a multiplex PCR assay. Amplified TCR beta libraries were sequenced as 87-base-pair reads on the Illumina HiSeq System. From the authors' description of their analysis: In a later analysis, 77 million or so unique TCR beta chains were counted across the 500 to 700 repertoires, and roughly 9.9 million of these chains were shared by at least two donors. To remove PCR and sequencing errors, raw reads were error-corrected and collapsed into unique sequences using a nearest-neighbor algorithm that merged closely related sequences. V, D and J gene segments were assigned by aligning CDR3 sequences to IMGT reference sequences. For a sequence to be retained, a match of at least six nucleotides was required to both a V gene segment and a J gene segment. A rearrangement was called productive if the CDR3 had no stop codons and remained in frame with V and J, and every other rearrangement was called non-productive. CDR3 was defined according to IMGT convention as the region running from the second conserved V-encoded cysteine to the conserved J-encoded phenylalanine. The earlier analysis of about 530 of the donors excluded any sequence lacking an unambiguous match to a single V gene segment. In an earlier analysis of roughly 500 of the donors, V segments were called functional above 56.7% productive rearrangements and were called segregating when the between-donor standard deviation exceeded 5%. A statistical classification framework was built to diagnose cytomegalovirus status from the catalog of TCR beta chain sequences. In a later analysis, V and J genes were assigned by comparing TCR nucleotide sequences against IMGT/GENE-DB human TR gene sequences. Using the TCRdist pipeline, a later analysis assigned CDR3 sequences along with most-parsimonious VDJ recombination scenarios. In a later analysis, each TCR beta chain was defined by its CDR3 amino acid sequence together with its V-gene family, and reads without a unique V-gene family were excluded. As a way to deal with suspected cross-contamination and a sequencing artifact, a later analysis dropped approximately 590 nucleotide sequences that were highly shared and had low generation probability. For each public chain, a later analysis derived a clonal expansion index from normalized ranks of inferred template counts within each repertoire. Generation probabilities in a later analysis came from a VDJ recombination model fitted to out-of-frame rearrangements, and those results were checked against IGoR. Hypergeometric tests were used in a later analysis to score TCR-TCR, TCR-HLA and TCR-CMV co-occurrence, with a repertoire-size bias correction applied to the TCR pairs. False discovery rates were estimated in a later analysis by permuting HLA or CMV assignments 20 times. In a later analysis, co-occurring TCRs were grouped with DBSCAN, and TCRdist sequence similarity was added when clustering was performed within HLA-allele-positive subsets. For co-occurrence clustering, repertoires with fewer than 30,000 or more than 120,000 public chains were excluded, along with about five repertoires with anomalous nucleotide sharing. The source is immuneACCESS, and TCRdb retained only in-frame sequences with V and J called. Part of the clones is not carried over; for the studies checked, unresolved V genes explain less than half of this, and the remainder is unexplained. V, J and clone size reflect that table, while D and trimming were determined from the DNA. The sample has some 130,000 clones on record, 81% of them singletons. 0.55% to 0.75% of the sample is in the top ten clones.

This receptor chain uses TRBV6-1 and TRBJ1-4; the D region possibly corresponds to TRBD1 (6 bases align). The sequence came from a man between 18 and 29 years old in good health and CMV-seronegative. The material sequenced was PBMCs. In nucleotides, the sequence is TGTGCCAGCAGTGACTCGGGACACCGGAATGAAAAACTGTTTTTT. Its protein product is CASSDSGHRNEKLFF.